The clone carrying this TCR beta chain has a handful of counts. The antigen is unknown. This same CDR3 is encoded by further DNA sequences in the sample. The sample's treatment: around 19 received Ad26.COV2.S at low or high dose, single or two shots; 5 received placebo; per-sample allocation not given. On day 63 after the first injection, vaccine and placebo recipients gave samples. This record comes from a study of Ad26.COV2.S vaccination and SARS-CoV-2 variants. Study-level results: TCR breadth and depth analyses may have underestimated total T cell responses.

Germline-derived CDR1 and CDR2 are SGHRS and YFSETQ. Trimming at V came to 4 bases and at J to 8 bases, leaving 5 bases not matched to a gene. The CDR3 contains 14 residues. Libraries were prepared by immunoSEQ multiplex PCR; TCRdb keeps only in-frame clonotypes and omits some of them. This sample has 300,000 to 400,000 clones, with about 85% found just once. This clonotype originated in a person aged 18-60 years who received the Ad26.COV2.S COVID-19 vaccine or a placebo. The rearrangement links TRBV5-1 to TRBJ1-4; 10 bases map to TRBD1. The sequences come from peripheral blood, collected in a trial of Ad26.COV2.S vaccine versus placebo. The CDR3 loop reads CASSPGQGNEKLFF. In DNA form, the CDR3 reads TGCGCCAGCAGCCCGGGACAGGGGAACGAAAAACTGTTTTTT.